This T cell receptor beta chain was identified in a study of blood T cells in healthy people across ages. Points from the study as a whole: In long-lived donors, naive CD4+ cell counts and diversity exceeded those of aged donors.

This CDR3 has 16 residues. The V gene's germline CDR1 is SGHTA and CDR2 FQGTGA. Trimming cost V 5 bases and J 3 bases; bases outside gene matches: 3. Concerning this clonotype: The antigen is not known.

Next came a second PCR, run for about 6 to 12 cycles, which used a sample-barcoded 5' primer along with a J-beta primer mix. TCRdb re-derived calls from the 5' RACE reads in MiXCR, one entry per CDR3 protein. This sample carries 540,000 or so distinct CDR3 sequences, 20% to 30% of them seen once, and the ten largest clones take approximately 10%. These data were also filed under a second study, of T cells of mothers and their children. In that study: Reverse transcription into cDNA received all extracted RNA, at roughly 1.6 ug per 15 ul.

V and J are TRBV7-3 and TRBJ2-1; 14 bases line up with TRBD2. This receptor was identified in a boy under 18 in good health. The sample comprised blood. CDR3 coding DNA: TGTGCCAGCAGCCGACTAGCGGGGGGGATCTACAATGAGCAGTTCTTC. Residues: CASSRLAGGIYNEQFF.